The entry below describes one T cell receptor beta chain. The data were obtained in a study of cytotoxic CD8 clonotypes in ibrutinib-treated CLL. Assay used: immunoSEQ multiplex PCR; TCRdb lists only in-frame clones, some missing. The sample shows 140,000 or so clones, around three quarters of them seen only once. Trimming shortened V by 6 bases and J by 1 base, and 9 bases separated the two germline ends. Germline-derived CDR1 and CDR2 are SNHLY and FYNNEI. This CDR3 is 13 amino acids long. Sequenced material: PBMCs, taken after 12 months of ibrutinib treatment. The rearrangement uses TRBV2 and TRBJ1-1; D is perhaps TRBD1 (5 bases). The source is a human donor with chronic lymphocytic leukemia. The CDR3 loop is CASRRDGNTEAFF. Here the CDR3 DNA reads TGTGCCAGCAGGAGGGACGGGAACACTGAAGCTTTCTTT.